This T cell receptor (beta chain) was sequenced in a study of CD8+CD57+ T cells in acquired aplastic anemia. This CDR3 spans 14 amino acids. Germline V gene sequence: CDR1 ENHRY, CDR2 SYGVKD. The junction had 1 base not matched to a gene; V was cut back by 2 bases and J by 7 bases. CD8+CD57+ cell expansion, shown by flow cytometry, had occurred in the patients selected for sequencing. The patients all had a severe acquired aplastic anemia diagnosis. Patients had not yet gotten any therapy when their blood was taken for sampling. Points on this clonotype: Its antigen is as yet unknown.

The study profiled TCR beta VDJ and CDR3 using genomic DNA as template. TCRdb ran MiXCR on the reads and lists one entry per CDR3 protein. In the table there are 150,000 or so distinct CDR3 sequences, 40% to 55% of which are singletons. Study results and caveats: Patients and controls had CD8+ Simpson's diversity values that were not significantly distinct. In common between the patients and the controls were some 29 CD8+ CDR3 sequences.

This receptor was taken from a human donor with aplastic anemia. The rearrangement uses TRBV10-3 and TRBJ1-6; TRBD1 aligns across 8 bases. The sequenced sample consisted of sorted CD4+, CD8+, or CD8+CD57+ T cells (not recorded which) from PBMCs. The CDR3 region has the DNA TGTGCCATCAGTGAGCAGGGGGCAAATTCACCCCTCCACTTT. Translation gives CAISEQGANSPLHF.